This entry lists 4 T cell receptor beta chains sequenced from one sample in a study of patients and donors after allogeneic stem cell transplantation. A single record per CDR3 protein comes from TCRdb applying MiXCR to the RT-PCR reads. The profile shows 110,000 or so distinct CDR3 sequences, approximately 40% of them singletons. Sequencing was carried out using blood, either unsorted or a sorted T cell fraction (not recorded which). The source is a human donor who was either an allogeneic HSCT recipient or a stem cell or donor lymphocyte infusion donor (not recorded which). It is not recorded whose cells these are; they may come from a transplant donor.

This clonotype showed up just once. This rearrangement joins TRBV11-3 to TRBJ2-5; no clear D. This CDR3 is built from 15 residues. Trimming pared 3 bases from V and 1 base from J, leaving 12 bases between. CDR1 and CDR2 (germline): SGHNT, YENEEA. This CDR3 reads CASSFLKASQETQYF. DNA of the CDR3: TGTGCCAGCAGCTTCCTGAAAGCGTCCCAAGAGACCCAGTACTTC.

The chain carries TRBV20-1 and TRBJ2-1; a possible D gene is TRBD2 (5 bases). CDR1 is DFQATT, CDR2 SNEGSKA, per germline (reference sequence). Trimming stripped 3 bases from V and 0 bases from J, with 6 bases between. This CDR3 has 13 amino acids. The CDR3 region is CSASTSSYNEQFF. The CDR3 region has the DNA TGCAGTGCTAGCACTAGCTCCTACAATGAGCAGTTCTTC.

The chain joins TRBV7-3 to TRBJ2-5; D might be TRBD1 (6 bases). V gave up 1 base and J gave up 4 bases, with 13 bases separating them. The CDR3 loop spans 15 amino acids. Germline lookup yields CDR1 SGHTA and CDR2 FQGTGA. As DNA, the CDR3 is TGTGCCAGCAGCTTAAGTGGGGGCACGGGAGAGACCCAGTACTTC. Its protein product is CASSLSGGTGETQYF.

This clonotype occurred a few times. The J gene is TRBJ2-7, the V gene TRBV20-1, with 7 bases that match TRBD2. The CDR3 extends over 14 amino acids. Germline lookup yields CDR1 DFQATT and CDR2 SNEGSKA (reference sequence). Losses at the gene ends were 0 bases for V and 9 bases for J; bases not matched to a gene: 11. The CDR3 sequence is CSARDYASGYPQYF. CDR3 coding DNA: TGCAGTGCTAGAGATTATGCTAGCGGCTATCCGCAGTACTTC.